This T cell receptor (beta chain) was documented in a study of molecular identifiers for immune sequencing clone quantification. About the study: Split five ways in replicates, RNA from roughly 20,000 or 100,000 naive CD8 cells had four portions sequenced. Study-wide points: Over 99% of effector molecules, but under 1% in naive cells, were held by clones with more than 20 RNA copies.

Preparation methods for the bulk TCR libraries were those previously described, with listed TCR primers. MiXCR, run by TCRdb on the PCR reads, gives a single entry per CDR3 protein. Among around 480,000 distinct CDR3 sequences, 20% to 25% were seen once, and the ten largest hold 0.7% to 1%. This clonotype was counted a few times. Its target is not known. CDR1 is LNHDA and CDR2 is SQIVND in the germline V gene (reference sequence). This CDR3 comprises 13 residues. The V and J ends lost 3 bases and 4 bases respectively, with 8 bases between them. The source of this sequence is a human donor in good health. Some libraries in this study had Jurkat cell RNA spiked in. The material sequenced was naive CD8+ T cells from blood, with Jurkat cell RNA spiked in. Described subset: FACS-sorted CD8+CD4-CCR7+CD45RA+ naive T cells. The chain recombines TRBV19 with TRBJ2-3; D is undetermined. CDR3: CASSIRDPDTQYF. The CDR3 DNA follows: TGTGCCAGTAGTATTAGGGATCCAGATACGCAGTATTTT.